This T cell receptor beta chain was documented in a study of blood T cell repertoires in COVID-19. Across the study: Italy, Spain and the United States were the sources of the convalescent and acute COVID-19 samples. PBMCs, B-cell-depleted T cells, or T cells were the source of the cDNA or gDNA that made up the material.

Original analysis: Reference gene primer amplification gave estimated nucleated cell counts. Measured with immunoSEQ multiplex PCR; TCRdb has only the in-frame clones, and not every one. V and J calls and clone size are those listed in that table; D and trimming were worked out from the DNA. Of approximately 160,000 clones listed, 80% to 90% are singletons. The TCR comes from a human donor in a cohort sampled during active COVID-19. Sequencing input: peripheral blood.

The CDR3 sequence is CASGGGGYQETQYF. In DNA form, the CDR3 reads TGTGCCAGCGGGGGCGGGGGGTACCAAGAGACCCAGTACTTC. The chain recombines TRBV6-5 with TRBJ2-5, with 8 nucleotides matching TRBD2. Germline values: CDR1 MNHEY, CDR2 SVGAGI. V was pared by 8 bases and J by 0 bases, with 5 bases of the junction left unmatched. CDR3 length: 14 residues.